This entry features one T cell receptor (beta chain) sequence. Its antigen is as yet unknown. Sequence at one end of the junction differs from germline and may be a read error. The authors incorporated unique molecular identifiers into the TCR beta cDNA libraries. Input populations of 1 to 10 million T cells gave rise to about 480,000 cDNA molecules. TCRdb re-analysed the PCR reads in MiXCR, keeping a single row per CDR3 protein. The data show hundreds of thousands of distinct CDR3 sequences, 55% to 70% seen once. This entry comes from a study of post-analysis software for immune sequencing data. CDR1 MNHNY and CDR2 SVGAGI come from the germline V gene (reference sequence). The CDR3 sequence is 15 residues long. Study observations and caveats: Significantly lower normalized Chao1 diversity was found in patients with multiple sclerosis relative to controls. Five TRBV segments occurring more often in patients than controls included TRBV5-6, TRBV5-1 and TRBV20-1. By F measure, strong co-clustering occurred among samples prepared in the same batch.

The sample taken for sequencing was blood. This TCR was sampled from a girl aged 2-15 years with multiple sclerosis. V is TRBV6-6 and J is TRBJ2-1; 9 positions match TRBD2. The CDR3 coding sequence is TGTACCAGCAGTTCCCCGGGACTAGCTGTCAATGAGCAGTTCTTC. This gives the protein CTSSSPGLAVNEQFF.